A single T cell receptor (beta chain) is shown here with its context. Its antigen is unidentified. Germline assignment: CDR1 MNHNY and CDR2 SVGAGI (reference sequence). This CDR3 is 16 amino acids long. The V gene lost 0 bases and the J gene lost 7 bases, with 15 bases spanning the gap. The data were obtained in a study of CD4+ T cells in melanoma. Overall study results and limits: CD8+ T cell, macrophage and B cell function reportedly correlated with neoantigen-specific CD4+ T cells.

Method: immunoSEQ multiplex PCR; TCRdb's copy keeps in-frame clones and lacks some. The table has some 11,000 clones, roughly two thirds seen once; the top ten hold 11% to 15%. The sequenced sample was cells from a culture (not recorded whether cultured in vitro). The sequence was obtained from a human donor with melanoma. The chain has TRBV6-6 and TRBJ1-4; D gene unclear. The CDR3 region is CASSYSKGPKGEKLFF. The CDR3 DNA follows: TGTGCCAGCAGTTACTCGAAGGGTCCCAAGGGTGAAAAACTGTTTTTT.